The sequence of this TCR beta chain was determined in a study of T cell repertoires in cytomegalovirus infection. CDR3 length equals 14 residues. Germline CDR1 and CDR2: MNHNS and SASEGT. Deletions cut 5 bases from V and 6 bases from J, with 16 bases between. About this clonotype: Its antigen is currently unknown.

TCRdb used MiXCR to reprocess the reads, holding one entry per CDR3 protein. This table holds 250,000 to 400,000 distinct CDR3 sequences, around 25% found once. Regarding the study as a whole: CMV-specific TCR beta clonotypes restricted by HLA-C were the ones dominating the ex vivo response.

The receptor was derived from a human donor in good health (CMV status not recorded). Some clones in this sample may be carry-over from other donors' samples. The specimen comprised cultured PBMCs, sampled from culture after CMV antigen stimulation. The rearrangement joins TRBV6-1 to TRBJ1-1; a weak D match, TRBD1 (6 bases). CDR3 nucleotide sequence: TGTGCCAGCAGTCTCCAGACAGGTGGTGCTGAAGCTTTCTTT. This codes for CASSLQTGGAEAFF.